This T cell receptor (beta chain) was recorded in a study of T cell responses to AZD1222 COVID-19 vaccine. The CDR3 is made up of 19 amino acids. In germline, CDR1 is SGHDT, CDR2 YYEEEE. V lost 4 bases to trimming and J lost 0 bases, with 25 bases between them. Some clones are missing from TCRdb's copy, which holds only in-frame ones; the method was immunoSEQ multiplex PCR. Seen here are some 40,000 clones, about three quarters observed once, and the top ten hold about 3.6%. General study findings and limits: Only five or six AZD1222 recipients were seropositive at baseline.

This clone was found a few times. Antigen: not known. The chain is built from TRBV5-6 and TRBJ2-5, with D tentatively TRBD1 (6 bases). The sample was peripheral blood, taken on day 0 of AZD1222 vaccination. The origin of this receptor is an adult in good health. The CDR3, as DNA: TGTGCCAGCAGCCCTTATACCGTCCACAGGACAGCCCACCAAGAGACCCAGTACTTC. Its translation: CASSPYTVHRTAHQETQYF.